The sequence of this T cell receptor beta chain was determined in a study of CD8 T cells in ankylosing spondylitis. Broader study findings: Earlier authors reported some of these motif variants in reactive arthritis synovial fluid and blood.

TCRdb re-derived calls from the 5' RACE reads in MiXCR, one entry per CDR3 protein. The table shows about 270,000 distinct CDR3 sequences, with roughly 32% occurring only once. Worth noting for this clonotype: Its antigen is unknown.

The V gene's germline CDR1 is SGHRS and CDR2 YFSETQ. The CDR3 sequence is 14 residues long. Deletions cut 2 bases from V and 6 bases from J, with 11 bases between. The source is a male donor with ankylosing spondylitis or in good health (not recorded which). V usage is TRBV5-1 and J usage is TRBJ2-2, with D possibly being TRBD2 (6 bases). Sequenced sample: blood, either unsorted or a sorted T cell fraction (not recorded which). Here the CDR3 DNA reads TGCGCCAGCAGCTTATCCGGCGGGGCCGGGGAGCTGTTTTTT. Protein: CASSLSGGAGELFF.